Listed here are 5 T cell receptor beta chains from one sample, sequenced in a study of breast tumors, draining lymph nodes, adjacent tissues. Breast cancer patients provided tissue from their axillary draining lymph nodes. TCRdb used MiXCR to reprocess the multiplex PCR reads, holding one entry per CDR3 protein. The profile shows approximately 280,000 distinct CDR3 sequences, 30% to 35% of them singletons. Sequenced input: axillary lymph node tissue. The source of these receptors is a female donor with breast cancer. Some clones in this sample may be carry-over from other donors' samples.

The chain combines TRBV6-1 with TRBJ2-7; TRBD1 is a possible D gene (6 bases). Per germline, CDR1 MNHNS and CDR2 SASEGT. Trimming stripped 6 bases from V and 3 bases from J, with 15 bases between. The CDR3 is 14 amino acids. CDR3 nucleotides: TGTGCCAGCAGACCAGGGGAATCGGGCTACGAGCAGTACTTC. This sequence encodes CASRPGESGYEQYF.

The J gene is TRBJ1-6, the V gene TRBV2; D is perhaps TRBD1 (6 bases). Germline assignment: CDR1 SNHLY and CDR2 FYNNEI. This CDR3 is 15 amino acids long. V lost 5 bases, J lost 9 bases, and 17 bases lay in between. The CDR3 sequence is CASSLSGGLVSPLHF. CDR3 bases: TGTGCCAGCAGTTTAAGCGGGGGGCTGGTTTCACCCCTCCACTTT.

Many counts were recorded for this clonotype. The gene calls are TRBV2 and TRBJ2-3, with TRBD2 identical over 13 bases. The CDR3 has 16 amino acids. J lost 5 bases, V lost 4 bases, and 6 bases had no gene match. Germline-derived CDR1 and CDR2 are SNHLY and FYNNEI. The chain's CDR3 is CASSGGLAGTGDTQYF. Written as DNA, the CDR3 is TGTGCCAGCAGTGGGGGACTAGCGGGAACAGGAGATACGCAGTATTTT.

Comments on this clonotype: Just one base apart from a much larger clone, this may be a read error. The V gene is TRBV11-2, the J gene TRBJ2-1, with TRBD2 matching over 10 bases. J gave up 10 bases and V 2 bases, and 2 bases lay outside the gene matches. Germline CDR1 is SGHAT and CDR2 is FQNNGV. This CDR3 region has 13 residues. For the CDR3, the DNA is TGTGCCAGCAGCTTACTAGCGGGAGCGGAGCAGTTCTTC. Protein product: CASSLLAGAEQFF. Full variable domain (missing parts from reference TRBV11-2 and TRBJ2-1): EAGVAQSPRYKIIEKRQSVAFWCNPISGHATLYWYQQILGQGPKLLIQFQNNGVVDDSQLPKDRFSAERLKGVDSTLKIQPAKLEDSAVYLCASSLLAGAEQFFGPGTRLTVL.

This clonotype occurred many times. V gene TRBV5-1 combines with J gene TRBJ2-5; a weak D match, TRBD1 (6 bases). CDR1 is SGHRS and CDR2 is YFSETQ in the germline V gene. V dropped 4 bases and J dropped 1 base, with 11 bases sitting between them. This CDR3 comprises 14 residues. CDR3 protein: CASSPGQPQETQYF. CDR3 DNA: TGCGCCAGCAGCCCCGGACAGCCCCAAGAGACCCAGTACTTC.